A selection of T cell receptor beta chains follows, all from one sample in a study of T cells in Graves' hyperthyroidism and ophthalmopathy. TCRdb independently ran MiXCR on the multiplex PCR reads; one entry per CDR3 protein. The sample carries under 550,000 distinct CDR3 sequences, roughly 13% recorded once. The sample comprised blood. All receptors derive from a woman aged 18-29 years with Graves' hyperthyroidism. Each CDR3 is given with its conserved first and last residue. A D gene is named only where the DNA matches it firmly. Clone size is stated in some rows and not others, as once, few, many or a class when expanded.

TRBJ2-2,TRBV24-1,-,-,CATSDPTTNTGELFF,TGTGCCACCAGTGATCCTACCACGAACACCGGGGAGCTGTTTTTT
TRBJ2-7,TRBV13,-,many,CASSLGTSPYEQYF,TGTGCCAGCAGCTTAGGGACGTCACCCTACGAGCAGTACTTC
TRBJ2-1,TRBV7-8,-,few,CASSLAQGQRGYNEQFF,TGTGCCAGCAGCTTAGCCCAGGGGCAGCGGGGCTACAATGAGCAGTTCTTC
TRBJ2-1,TRBV10-3,TRBD1,-,CAIRGDSSYNEQFF,TGTGCCATCAGGGGGGACAGCTCCTACAATGAGCAGTTCTTC
TRBJ2-1,TRBV20-1,TRBD1,-,CSAGTGVYNEQFF,TGCAGTGCCGGGACAGGGGTCTACAATGAGCAGTTCTTC
TRBJ1-2,TRBV3-1,TRBD1,many,CASSQDLGRGNGYTF,TGTGCCAGCAGCCAAGATCTGGGCAGGGGGAACGGCTACACCTTC
TRBJ1-4,TRBV5-1,-,many,CASSLAAVTNEKLFF,TGCGCCAGCAGCTTGGCGGCGGTCACTAATGAAAAACTGTTTTTT
TRBJ2-1,TRBV12-3/TRBV12-4,-,many,CASSLKVVTEQFF,TGTGCCAGCAGTTTAAAGGTAGTCACTGAGCAGTTCTTC
TRBJ1-3,TRBV5-5,-,once,CASSGGGSGNTTYF,TGTGCCAGCAGCGGGGGGGGCTCTGGAAACACCACATATTTT
TRBJ2-2,TRBV12-3/TRBV12-4,-,few,CASSFWGTHTGELFF,TGTGCCAGCAGTTTTTGGGGGACCCACACCGGGGAGCTGTTTTTT
TRBJ2-1,TRBV7-6,-,many,CASRPVWTAVNEQFF,TGTGCCAGCAGGCCCGTGTGGACCGCTGTCAATGAGCAGTTCTTC
TRBJ2-7,TRBV3-1,TRBD2,many,CASSQVGPGGLYEQYF,TGTGCCAGCAGCCAAGTGGGTCCGGGGGGGCTCTACGAGCAGTACTTC
TRBJ2-1,TRBV9,-,many,CASSYGQPVSYNEQFF,TGTGCCAGCAGCTACGGACAGCCTGTATCCTACAATGAGCAGTTCTTC
TRBJ1-2,TRBV18,-,-,CASSPARTAQWGYTF,TGTGCCAGCTCACCAGCTCGGACAGCTCAGTGGGGCTACACCTTC
TRBJ2-3,TRBV9,TRBD2,many,CASSVRAGVITDTQYF,TGTGCCAGCAGCGTGCGAGCGGGAGTCATCACAGATACGCAGTATTTT
TRBJ2-7,TRBV11-2,TRBD2,-,CASSSTSPSVTTYEQYF,TGTGCCAGCAGCTCGACTAGCCCCTCCGTGACTACCTACGAGCAGTACTTC
TRBJ2-7,TRBV29-1,TRBD2,many,CSVGGLAGVVYEQYF,TGCAGCGTGGGTGGACTAGCGGGAGTGGTCTACGAGCAGTACTTC
TRBJ2-1,TRBV20-1,TRBD2,many,CSAETSELYNEQFF,TGCAGTGCGGAGACTAGCGAACTCTACAATGAGCAGTTCTTC
TRBJ2-7,TRBV11-2,TRBD2,many,CASSPGLAGAPYEQYF,TGTGCCAGCAGCCCGGGACTAGCGGGAGCGCCCTACGAGCAGTACTTC
TRBJ2-3,TRBV20-1,TRBD2,many,CSARGRAGTSTDTQYF,TGCAGTGCTAGGGGGAGGGCGGGGACCAGCACAGATACGCAGTATTTT
TRBJ2-1,TRBV11-2,TRBD1,many,CASSGGQYSYNEQFF,TGTGCCAGCAGCGGGGGACAGTACTCCTACAATGAGCAGTTCTTC
TRBJ2-4,TRBV7-2,TRBD2,few,CASSEREARLAKNIQYF,TGTGCCAGCAGCGAGCGGGAGGCTAGGCTAGCCAAAAACATTCAGTACTTC
TRBJ1-2,TRBV27,-,many,CASSLSRGNYGYTF,TGTGCCAGCAGTTTATCGAGAGGGAACTATGGCTACACCTTC
TRBJ2-1,TRBV9,-,few,CASSVAGGGNEQFF,TGTGCCAGCAGCGTAGCCGGGGGCGGCAATGAGCAGTTCTTC
TRBJ1-5,TRBV6-1,-,many,CASSVVGADQPQHF,TGTGCCAGCAGTGTTGTGGGGGCGGACCAGCCCCAGCATTTT
TRBJ2-7,TRBV5-1,TRBD2,many,CASSLALRLAAEQYF,TGCGCCAGCAGCTTAGCTTTGAGACTAGCGGCCGAGCAGTACTTC
TRBJ1-1,TRBV30,TRBD1,many,CAWKPTGQVTEAFF,TGTGCCTGGAAACCCACGGGACAGGTCACTGAAGCTTTCTTT
TRBJ1-3,TRBV27,-,few,CASVNRSGNTIYF,TGTGCCAGCGTTAATAGATCTGGAAACACCATATATTTT
TRBJ1-5,TRBV28,TRBD1,many,CASREGAGGEWNSNQPQHF,TGTGCCAGCAGGGAGGGGGCAGGGGGCGAATGGAATAGCAATCAGCCCCAGCATTTT
TRBJ2-5,TRBV7-2,TRBD2,many,CASSLMSGRETQYF,TGTGCCAGCAGCTTAATGAGCGGGAGGGAGACCCAGTACTTC
TRBJ2-3,TRBV10-3,-,many,CAISGTSTDTQYF,TGTGCCATCAGTGGAACGAGCACAGATACGCAGTATTTT
TRBJ1-4,TRBV19,-,-,CASTWRNRGGEKLFF,TGTGCCAGTACCTGGAGAAACCGAGGGGGTGAAAAACTGTTTTTT
TRBJ2-7,TRBV27,TRBD1,few,CASQAGTGAYEQYF,TGTGCCAGTCAAGCCGGGACAGGAGCCTACGAGCAGTACTTC
TRBJ1-5,TRBV28,-,many,CASSLVGKLYSNQPQHF,TGTGCCAGCAGTTTGGTCGGGAAACTTTATAGCAATCAGCCCCAGCATTTT
TRBJ1-1,TRBV28,TRBD1,many,CASRLTGVTEAFF,TGTGCCAGCAGACTTACAGGGGTCACTGAAGCTTTCTTT
TRBJ2-1,TRBV20-1,TRBD2,many,CSARPTSGAGNEQFF,TGCAGTGCTAGGCCGACTAGCGGAGCGGGAAATGAGCAGTTCTTC
TRBJ2-3,TRBV27,-,few,CASSLTGGTSTDTQYF,TGTGCCAGCAGTTTAACCGGTGGGACTAGCACAGATACGCAGTATTTT
TRBJ2-1,TRBV11-2,-,many,CASSPSLGQSYNEQFF,TGTGCCAGCAGCCCGTCGCTGGGACAAAGTTACAATGAGCAGTTCTTC
TRBJ2-2,TRBV7-6,-,many,CASSLGRSGELFF,TGTGCCAGCAGCTTAGGGCGGAGCGGGGAGCTGTTTTTT
TRBJ2-3,TRBV4-3,-,many,CASSQEWAGTDTQYF,TGCGCCAGCAGCCAAGAATGGGCGGGCACAGATACGCAGTATTTT
TRBJ1-3,TRBV30,-,many,CAWRAAGAGNTIYF,TGTGCCTGGAGAGCTGCTGGCGCTGGAAACACCATATATTTT
TRBJ1-6,TRBV4-3,-,once,CASSQEGSPLHF,TGCGCCAGCAGCCAAGAAGGTTCACCCCTCCACTTT
TRBJ2-5,TRBV7-9,-,few,CASHVSYQETQYF,TGTGCCAGTCATGTTTCGTACCAAGAGACCCAGTACTTC
TRBJ1-6,TRBV9,TRBD1,-,CASSKTPGQGASPLHF,TGTGCCAGCAGCAAGACGCCGGGACAGGGGGCTTCACCCCTCCACTTT
TRBJ1-1,TRBV3-1,-,many,CASSPRPGADEAFF,TGTGCCAGCAGCCCCCGCCCTGGAGCCGATGAAGCTTTCTTT
TRBJ1-5,TRBV27,-,few,CASRPLGGVSSQPQHF,TGTGCCAGCAGGCCGCTAGGAGGGGTGAGTTCTCAGCCCCAGCATTTT
TRBJ2-7,TRBV20-1,-,many,CSAGGALYEQYF,TGCAGTGCTGGGGGTGCCCTCTACGAGCAGTACTTC
TRBJ2-2,TRBV20-1,-,-,CSAPKGDRELFF,TGCAGTGCCCCAAAAGGAGATCGGGAGCTGTTTTTT